This T cell receptor beta chain was sequenced during a study of PD-L1 blockade in urothelial cancer. Assay used: immunoSEQ multiplex PCR; TCRdb lists only in-frame clones, some missing. In the table there are 120,000 or so clones, 86% of which are singletons. Time point noted: peripheral blood 6 weeks after treatment start. The clonotype comes from a man between 50 and 59 years old with urothelial cancer. This specimen consisted of PBMCs, obtained around atezolizumab (anti-PD-L1) treatment.

CDR3 sequence: CASSDPLAGGYNEQFF. The CDR3 DNA sequence: TGTGCCAGCAGCGACCCCCTAGCGGGAGGCTACAATGAGCAGTTCTTC. V and J are TRBV9 and TRBJ2-1; TRBD2 matches 11 bases. J was trimmed by 3 bases and V by 3 bases; bases with no gene match: 5. The CDR3 consists of 16 residues. Germline V gene data show CDR1 as SGDLS and CDR2 as YYNGEE.